This T cell receptor beta chain emerged from a study of T cells in Graves' hyperthyroidism and ophthalmopathy. Amplified TCR beta CDR3 regions derived from RNA transcripts. The primer set for the first-round RT-PCR of the TCR CDR3 was HTBI. MiXCR, run by TCRdb on the multiplex PCR reads, gives a single entry per CDR3 protein. The profile covers about 570,000 distinct CDR3 sequences, with roughly 46% appearing a single time and around 20% taken by the ten largest. Study outcomes and limitations: The model predicted ophthalmopathy a median approximately six months before onset. Among clonotypes expanded in thyroid above 0.001, most were also found in blood. Using 13 V-J features, a model discriminated ophthalmopathy from stable hyperthyroidism.

Criteria for exclusion of patients were uncontrolled infection, other autoimmune disease, pregnancy or lactation. The sample holds a few counts of this clonotype. The target antigen is unknown. The CDR3 runs to 13 residues. V was pared by 5 bases and J by 5 bases, with 12 bases between. Germline assignment: CDR1 PRHDT and CDR2 FYEKMQ (reference sequence). Input material: peripheral blood or thyroid tissue (not recorded which). The clonotype originates from an adult woman with Graves' disease, either hyperthyroidism or ophthalmopathy (not recorded which). The chain joins TRBV13 to TRBJ1-1; D remains ambiguous. CDR3 residues: CASSGSLGTEAFF. As DNA, the CDR3 is TGTGCCAGCAGCGGATCGCTGGGGACTGAAGCTTTCTTT.